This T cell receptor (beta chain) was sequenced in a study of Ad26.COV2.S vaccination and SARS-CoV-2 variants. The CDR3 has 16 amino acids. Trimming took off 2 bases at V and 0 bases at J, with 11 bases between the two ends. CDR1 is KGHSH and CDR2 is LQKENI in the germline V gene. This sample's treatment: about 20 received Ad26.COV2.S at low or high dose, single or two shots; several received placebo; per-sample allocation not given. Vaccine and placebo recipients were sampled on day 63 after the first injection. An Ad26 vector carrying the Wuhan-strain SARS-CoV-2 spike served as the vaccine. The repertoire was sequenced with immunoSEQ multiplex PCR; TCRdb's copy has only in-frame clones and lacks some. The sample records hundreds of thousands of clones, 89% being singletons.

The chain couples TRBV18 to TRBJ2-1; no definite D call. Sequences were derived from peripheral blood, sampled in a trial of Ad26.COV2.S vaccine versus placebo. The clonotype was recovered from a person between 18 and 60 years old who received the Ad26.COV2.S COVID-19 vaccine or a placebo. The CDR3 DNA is TGTGCCAGCTCACCAATTAGCCCTAGCTCCTACAATGAGCAGTTCTTC. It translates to CASSPISPSSYNEQFF.